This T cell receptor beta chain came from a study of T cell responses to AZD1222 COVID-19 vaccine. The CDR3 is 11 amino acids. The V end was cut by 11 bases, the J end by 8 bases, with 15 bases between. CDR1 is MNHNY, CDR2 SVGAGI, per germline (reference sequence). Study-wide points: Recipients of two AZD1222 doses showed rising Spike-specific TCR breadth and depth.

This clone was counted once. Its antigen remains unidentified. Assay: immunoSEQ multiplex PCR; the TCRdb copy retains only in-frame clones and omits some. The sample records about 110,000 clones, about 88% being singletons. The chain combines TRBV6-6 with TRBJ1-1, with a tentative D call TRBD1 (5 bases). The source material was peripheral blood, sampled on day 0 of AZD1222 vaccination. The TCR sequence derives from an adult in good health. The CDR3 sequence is CAANLGEEAFF. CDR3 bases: TGTGCCGCGAATTTGGGGGAAGAAGCTTTCTTT.